The T cell receptor beta chain described here comes from a study of CD8+CD57+ T cells in acquired aplastic anemia (dated by TCRdb to the late 2010s). Concerning the study at large: On average, sorted CD4+ and CD8+ cells yielded 3.2 ug of extracted DNA, with a range of about 0.17 to 27.4 ug. A CD8+CD57+ expansion meant a frequency higher than the mean frequency seen in healthy subjects. Results and caveats for the whole study, not just this receptor: Around 27 CD8+ CDR3 sequences were shared between patients and controls but appeared highly expressed in patients and within their immunodominant clones. Between patients and healthy controls, no significant difference in CD8+ Simpson's diversity was found (P=0.060).

Ends trimmed: V by 4 bases, J by 7 bases; bases unmatched to a gene: 10. The CDR3 contains 16 residues, cysteine and phenylalanine counted. Kept here is only the CDR3 DNA, which spans 48 bases and is read in frame from base 1. CDR1 and CDR2, per the germline V gene (reference sequence), are LNHNV and YYDKDF. The patients picked for sequencing were ones in whom flow cytometry had shown an expansion of CD8+CD57+ cells. Every patient had severe acquired aplastic anemia, diagnosed using the International Study of Aplastic Anemia and Agranulocytosis and Camitta criteria. Patients had received no therapy at the time of blood sampling. In this study, sorted CD4+ and CD8+ T cells from the blood of healthy subjects and of severe aplastic anemia patients had their TCR repertoires deep-sequenced. Patients were enrolled in the USA under clinicaltrials.gov protocols 00001620, 01623167, 00001397, 00071045, 00081523 and 00961064. Ficoll-Paque density gradient centrifugation was used to isolate peripheral blood mononuclear cells. Before DNA was extracted, CD4+ and CD8+ T cells were sorted using either FACS or magnetic beads.

A remark on this clonotype: The clone's antigen remains unknown. No base-level quality is on record; no much larger clone is a single base apart.

TCR beta VDJ combination and CDR3 sequence profiling used genomic DNA as the template. An Illumina HiSeq 2000 was used for TCR repertoire sequencing. On the authors' methods: TRBV/TRBJ rearrangement plots, CDR3 size and DJ length profiles, and Simpson's diversity index were used to assess repertoires. The immunodominant clone was defined as the most abundant DNA sequence in deep sequencing data. CDR3 amino acid sequences were screened for sharing across subjects and were compared with published repertoires and the VDJdb database. TCRdb's own reprocessing of the public reads used fastp at Q25 and MiXCR and kept productive beta chains. Rows merge per CDR3 protein into single entries with the most common DNA and genes. The V and J calls follow TCRdb's processing rather than the paper's. The sample contains a few hundred thousand distinct CDR3 sequences, over 25% of them found a single time. Of the sample, 0.7% to 1% is held by the ten largest clones.

Sequenced material: sorted CD4+, CD8+, or CD8+CD57+ T cells (not recorded which) from PBMCs. The sequence came from a human donor with aplastic anemia. This chain joins TRBV15 to TRBJ2-7; 13 bases in the junction line up with TRBD2. The DNA sequence is given as TGTGCCACCAGCATTGGAGGACTAGCGGGAGATCGGGAGCAGTACTTC. Its translation reads: CATSIGGLAGDREQYF. Here the CDR3 is joined to the reference TRBV15 and TRBJ2-7 genes, and the full variable domain is: DAMVIQNPRYQVTQFGKPVTLSCSQTLNHNVMYWYQQKSSQAPKLLFHYYDKDFNNEADTPDNFQSRRPNTSFCFLDIRSPGLGDTAMYLCATSIGGLAGDREQYFGPGTRLTVT.